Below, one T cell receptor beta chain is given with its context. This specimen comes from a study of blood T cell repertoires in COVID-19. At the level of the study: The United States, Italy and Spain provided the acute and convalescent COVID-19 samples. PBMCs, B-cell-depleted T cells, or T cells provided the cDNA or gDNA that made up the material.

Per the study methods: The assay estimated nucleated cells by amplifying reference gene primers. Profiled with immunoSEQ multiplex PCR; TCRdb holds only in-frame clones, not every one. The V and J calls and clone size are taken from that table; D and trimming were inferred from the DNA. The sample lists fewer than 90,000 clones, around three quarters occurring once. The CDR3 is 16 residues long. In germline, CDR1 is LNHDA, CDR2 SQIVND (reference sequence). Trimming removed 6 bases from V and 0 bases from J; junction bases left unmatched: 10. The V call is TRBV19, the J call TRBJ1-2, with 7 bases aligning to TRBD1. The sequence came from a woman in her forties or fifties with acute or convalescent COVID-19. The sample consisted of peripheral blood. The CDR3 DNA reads TGTGCCAGTAGGGCCCGGGACAGTTCGGCTAACTATGGCTACACCTTC. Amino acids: CASRARDSSANYGYTF. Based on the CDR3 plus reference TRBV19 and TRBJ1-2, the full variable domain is DGGITQSPKYLFRKEGQNVTLSCEQNLNHDAMYWYRQDPGQGLRLIYYSQIVNDFQKGDIAEGYSVSREKKESFPLTVTSAQKNPTAFYLCASRARDSSANYGYTFGSGTRLTVV.